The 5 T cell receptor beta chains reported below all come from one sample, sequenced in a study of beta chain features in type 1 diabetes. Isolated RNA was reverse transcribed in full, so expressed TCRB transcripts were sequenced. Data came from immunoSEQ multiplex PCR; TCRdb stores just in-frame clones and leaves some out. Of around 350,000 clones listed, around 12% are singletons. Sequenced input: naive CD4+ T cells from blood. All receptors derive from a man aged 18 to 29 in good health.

CDR3 loop: CASSYFGTGNNSPLHF. DNA of the CDR3: TGTGCCAGCAGTTACTTTGGGACAGGAAATAATTCACCCCTCCACTTT. The chain links TRBV6-5 to TRBJ1-6, with 8 bases aligning to TRBD1. Germline values: CDR1 MNHEY, CDR2 SVGAGI. V shed 1 base and J 5 bases; nucleotides not matched to a gene: 4. The CDR3 totals 16 residues.

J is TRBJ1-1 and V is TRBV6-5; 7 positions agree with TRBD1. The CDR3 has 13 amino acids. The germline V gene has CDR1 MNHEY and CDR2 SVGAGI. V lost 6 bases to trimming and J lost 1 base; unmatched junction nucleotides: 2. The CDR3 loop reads CASSRGTNTEAFF. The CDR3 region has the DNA TGTGCCAGCAGCAGGGGGACGAACACTGAAGCTTTCTTT.

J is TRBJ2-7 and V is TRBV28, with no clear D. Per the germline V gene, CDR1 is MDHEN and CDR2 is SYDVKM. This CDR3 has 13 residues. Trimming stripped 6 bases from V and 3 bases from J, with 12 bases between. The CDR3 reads CASSTHRSYEQYF. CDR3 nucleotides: TGTGCCAGCAGCACCCACCGGAGCTACGAGCAGTACTTC.

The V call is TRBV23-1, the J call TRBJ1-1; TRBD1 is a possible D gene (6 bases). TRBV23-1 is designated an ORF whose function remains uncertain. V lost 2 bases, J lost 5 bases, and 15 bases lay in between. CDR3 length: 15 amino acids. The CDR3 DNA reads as TGCGCCAGCAGTCAAGGACAGATTGGTGGGACTGAAGCTTTCTTT. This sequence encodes CASSQGQIGGTEAFF.

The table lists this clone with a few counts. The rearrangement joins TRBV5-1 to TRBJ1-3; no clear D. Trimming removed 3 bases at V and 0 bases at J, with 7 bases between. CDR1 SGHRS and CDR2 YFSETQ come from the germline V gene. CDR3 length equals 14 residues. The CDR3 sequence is CASSWGDSGNTIYF. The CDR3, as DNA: TGCGCCAGCAGCTGGGGAGACTCTGGAAACACCATATATTTT.